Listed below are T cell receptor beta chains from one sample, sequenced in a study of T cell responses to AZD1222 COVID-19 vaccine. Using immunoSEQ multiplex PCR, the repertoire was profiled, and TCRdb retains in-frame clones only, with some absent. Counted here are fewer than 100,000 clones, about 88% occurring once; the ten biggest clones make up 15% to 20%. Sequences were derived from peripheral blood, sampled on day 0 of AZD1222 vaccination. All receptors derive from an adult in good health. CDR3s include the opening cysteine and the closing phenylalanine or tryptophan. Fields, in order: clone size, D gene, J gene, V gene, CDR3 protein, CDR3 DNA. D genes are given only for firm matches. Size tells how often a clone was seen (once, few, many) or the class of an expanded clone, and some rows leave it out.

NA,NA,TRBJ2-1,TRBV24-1,CATSDSRSLWNEQFF,TGTGCCACCAGTGATTCACGCTCCCTGTGGAATGAGCAGTTCTTC
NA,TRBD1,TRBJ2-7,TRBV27,CASSFSPGTGSYEQYF,TGTGCCAGCAGTTTCTCCCCGGGGACAGGATCTTACGAGCAGTACTTC
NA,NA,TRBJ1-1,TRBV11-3,CASSTTVNTEAFF,TGTGCCAGCAGCACGACGGTAAACACTGAAGCTTTCTTT
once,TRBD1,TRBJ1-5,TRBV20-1,CSASGTGNQPQHF,TGCAGTGCTAGTGGGACAGGGAATCAGCCCCAGCATTTT
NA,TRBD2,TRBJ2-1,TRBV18,CASSPYSGRDNEQFF,TGTGCCAGCTCACCTTATAGCGGGAGGGACAATGAGCAGTTCTTC
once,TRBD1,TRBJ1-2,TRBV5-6,CASSARVQGAHGYTF,TGTGCCAGCAGCGCGCGGGTACAGGGGGCGCATGGCTACACCTTC
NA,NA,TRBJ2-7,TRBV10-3,CAIGGISYEQYF,TGTGCCATAGGGGGAATTTCCTACGAGCAGTACTTC
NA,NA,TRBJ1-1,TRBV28,CASTSSGMNTEAFF,TGTGCCAGCACCTCTTCGGGCATGAACACTGAAGCTTTCTTT
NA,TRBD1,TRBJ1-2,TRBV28,CASGTGVVYGYTF,TGTGCCAGCGGGACAGGGGTCGTCTATGGCTACACCTTC
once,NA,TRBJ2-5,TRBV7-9,CASSLSRGETQYF,TGTGCCAGCAGCTTAAGTAGGGGAGAGACCCAGTACTTC
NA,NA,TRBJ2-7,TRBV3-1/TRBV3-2,CASSFGTLDEQYF,TGTGCCAGCAGCTTCGGGACTCTCGACGAGCAGTACTTC
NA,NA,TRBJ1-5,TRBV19,CASTDQGQPQHF,TGTGCCAGTACTGATCAGGGACAGCCCCAGCATTTT
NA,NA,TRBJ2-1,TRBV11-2,CASSLEGFGEQFF,TGTGCCAGCAGCTTAGAAGGTTTCGGTGAGCAGTTCTTC
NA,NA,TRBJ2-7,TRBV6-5,CASSYSVGGVKNEQYF,TGTGCCAGCAGTTACTCAGTAGGGGGAGTAAAAAACGAGCAGTACTTC
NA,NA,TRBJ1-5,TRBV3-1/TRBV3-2,CASSQLDCYNQPQHF,TGTGCCAGCAGCCAACTCGACTGTTACAATCAGCCCCAGCATTTT
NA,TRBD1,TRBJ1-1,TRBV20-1,CSAKDREAFF,TGCAGTGCTAAGGACAGGGAAGCTTTCTTT
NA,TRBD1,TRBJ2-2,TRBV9,CASSVQGAGDTGELFF,TGTGCCAGCAGCGTACAGGGGGCTGGGGACACCGGGGAGCTGTTTTTT
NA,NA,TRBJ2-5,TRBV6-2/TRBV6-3,CASSSTQETQYF,TGTGCCAGCAGCAGTACCCAAGAGACCCAGTACTTC
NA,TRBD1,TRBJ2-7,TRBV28,CASSTSGQGVYEQYF,TGTGCCAGCAGTACCTCGGGACAGGGAGTCTACGAGCAGTACTTC